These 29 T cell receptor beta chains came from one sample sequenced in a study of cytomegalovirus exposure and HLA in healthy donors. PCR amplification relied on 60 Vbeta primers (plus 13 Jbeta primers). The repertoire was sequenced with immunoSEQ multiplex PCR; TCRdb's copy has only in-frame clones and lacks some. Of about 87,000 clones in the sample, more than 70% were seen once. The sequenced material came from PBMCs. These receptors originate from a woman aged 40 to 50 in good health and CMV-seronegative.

CDR3 bases: TGTGCCAGCAGCTCGGACAGGGGGCTCCTAACTAATGAAAAACTGTTTTTT. It encodes CASSSDRGLLTNEKLFF. This sequence joins TRBV7-9 and TRBJ1-4; the match to TRBD1 covers 11 bases. Trimming at V came to 4 bases and at J to 1 base, leaving 5 bases not matched to a gene. Germline V CDR1 and CDR2: SEHNR, FQNEAQ (reference sequence). CDR3 size: 17 residues.

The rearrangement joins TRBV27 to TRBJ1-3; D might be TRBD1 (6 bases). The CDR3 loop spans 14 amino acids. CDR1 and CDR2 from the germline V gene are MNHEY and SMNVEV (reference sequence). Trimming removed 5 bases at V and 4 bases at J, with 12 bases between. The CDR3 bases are TGTGCCAGCAGTGTAGGGGGAGAGGGAAACACCATATATTTT. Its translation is CASSVGGEGNTIYF.

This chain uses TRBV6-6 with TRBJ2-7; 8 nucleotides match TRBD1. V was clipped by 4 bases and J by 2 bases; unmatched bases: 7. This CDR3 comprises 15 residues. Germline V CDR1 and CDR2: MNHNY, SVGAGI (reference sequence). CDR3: CASSSETGDPYEQYF. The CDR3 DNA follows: TGTGCCAGCAGTTCCGAGACAGGGGATCCCTACGAGCAGTACTTC.

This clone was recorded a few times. The CDR3 spells CASKTEAARLFF. CDR3 bases: TGTGCCAGCAAGACGGAGGCAGCCAGGCTTTTCTTT. The V and J genes are TRBV6-5 and TRBJ1-1; D unresolved. Germline loops: CDR1 MNHEY, CDR2 SVGAGI. CDR3 length: 12 residues. The V end was cut by 7 bases, the J end by 13 bases, with 19 bases between.

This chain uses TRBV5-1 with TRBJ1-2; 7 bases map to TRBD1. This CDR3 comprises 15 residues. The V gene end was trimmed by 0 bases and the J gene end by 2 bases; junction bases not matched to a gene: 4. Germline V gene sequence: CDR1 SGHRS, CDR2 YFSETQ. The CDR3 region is CASSLEIGGNYGYTF. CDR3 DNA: TGCGCCAGCAGCTTGGAGATAGGGGGCAACTATGGCTACACCTTC.

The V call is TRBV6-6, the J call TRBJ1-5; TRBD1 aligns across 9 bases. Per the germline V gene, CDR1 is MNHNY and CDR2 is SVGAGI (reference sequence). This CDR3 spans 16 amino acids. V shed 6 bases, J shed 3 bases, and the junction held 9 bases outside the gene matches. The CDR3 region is CASRRGQGIDNQPQHF. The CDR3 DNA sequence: TGTGCCAGCAGACGTGGACAGGGGATTGACAATCAGCCCCAGCATTTT.

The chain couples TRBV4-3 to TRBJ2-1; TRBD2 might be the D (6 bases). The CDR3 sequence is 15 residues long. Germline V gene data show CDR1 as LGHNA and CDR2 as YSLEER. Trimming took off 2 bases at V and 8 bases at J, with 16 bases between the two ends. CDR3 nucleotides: TGCGCCAGCAGCCAACGGACTACCGACGCCCATGAGCAGTTCTTC. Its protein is CASSQRTTDAHEQFF.

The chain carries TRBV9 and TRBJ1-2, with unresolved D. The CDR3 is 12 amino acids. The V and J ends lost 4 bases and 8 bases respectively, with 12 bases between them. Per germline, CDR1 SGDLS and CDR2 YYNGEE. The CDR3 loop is CASSQGSGGYTF. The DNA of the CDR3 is TGTGCCAGCAGCCAAGGGAGCGGCGGCTACACCTTC.

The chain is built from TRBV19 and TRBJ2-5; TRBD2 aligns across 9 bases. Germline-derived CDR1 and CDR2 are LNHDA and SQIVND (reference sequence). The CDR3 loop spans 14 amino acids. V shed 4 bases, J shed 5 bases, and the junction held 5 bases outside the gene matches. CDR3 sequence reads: CASSSAGGMETQYF. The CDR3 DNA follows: TGTGCCAGTAGTAGTGCGGGGGGGATGGAGACCCAGTACTTC.

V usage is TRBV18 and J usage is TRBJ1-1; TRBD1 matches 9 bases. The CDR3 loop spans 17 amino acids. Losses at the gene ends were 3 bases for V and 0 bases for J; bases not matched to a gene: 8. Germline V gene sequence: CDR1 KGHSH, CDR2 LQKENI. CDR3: CASSPGQGFFMNTEAFF. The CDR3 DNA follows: TGTGCCAGCTCACCGGGACAGGGCTTCTTTATGAACACTGAAGCTTTCTTT.

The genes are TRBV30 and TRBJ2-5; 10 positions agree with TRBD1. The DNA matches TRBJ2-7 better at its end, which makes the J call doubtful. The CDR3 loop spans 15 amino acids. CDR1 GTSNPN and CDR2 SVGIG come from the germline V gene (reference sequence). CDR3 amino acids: CAWSVNGQGVYEQYF. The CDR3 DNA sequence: TGTGCCTGGAGCGTCAACGGACAGGGGGTTTACGAGCAGTACTTC.

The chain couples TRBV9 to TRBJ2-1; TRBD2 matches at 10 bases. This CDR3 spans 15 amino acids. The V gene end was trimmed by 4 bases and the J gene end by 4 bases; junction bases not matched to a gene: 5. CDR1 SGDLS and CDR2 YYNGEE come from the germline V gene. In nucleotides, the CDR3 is TGTGCCAGCAGCCCGGGACTAGCGAGTTACAATGAGCAGTTCTTC. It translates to CASSPGLASYNEQFF.

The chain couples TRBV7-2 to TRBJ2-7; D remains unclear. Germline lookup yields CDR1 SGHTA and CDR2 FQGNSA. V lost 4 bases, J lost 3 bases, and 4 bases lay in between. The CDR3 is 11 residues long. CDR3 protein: CASSSFYEQYF. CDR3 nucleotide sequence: TGTGCCAGCAGCTCTTTCTACGAGCAGTACTTC.

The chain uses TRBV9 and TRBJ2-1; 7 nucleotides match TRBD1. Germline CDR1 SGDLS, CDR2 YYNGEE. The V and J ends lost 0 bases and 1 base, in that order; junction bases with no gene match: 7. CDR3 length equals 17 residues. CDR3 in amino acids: CASSVARTGYSYNEQFF. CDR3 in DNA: TGTGCCAGCAGCGTAGCTCGGACAGGATATTCCTACAATGAGCAGTTCTTC.

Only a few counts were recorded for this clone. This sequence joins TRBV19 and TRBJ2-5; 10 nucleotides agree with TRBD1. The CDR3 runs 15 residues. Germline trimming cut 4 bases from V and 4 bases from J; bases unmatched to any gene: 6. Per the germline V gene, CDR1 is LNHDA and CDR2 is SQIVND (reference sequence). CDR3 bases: TGTGCCAGTAGTACTCGACAGGGGGCCGCAGAGACCCAGTACTTC. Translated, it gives CASSTRQGAAETQYF.

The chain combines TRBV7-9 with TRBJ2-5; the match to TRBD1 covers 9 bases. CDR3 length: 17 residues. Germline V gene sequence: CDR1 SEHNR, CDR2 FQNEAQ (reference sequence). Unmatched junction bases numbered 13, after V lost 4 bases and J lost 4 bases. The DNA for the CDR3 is TGTGCCAGCAGCTCCGTCGGAGGACAGGGGCCGTCAGAGACCCAGTACTTC. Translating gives CASSSVGGQGPSETQYF.

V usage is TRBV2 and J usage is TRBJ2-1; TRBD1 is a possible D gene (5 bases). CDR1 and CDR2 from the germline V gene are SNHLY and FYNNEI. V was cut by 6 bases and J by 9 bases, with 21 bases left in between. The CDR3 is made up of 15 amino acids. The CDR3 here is CASSPQPVGEVEQFF. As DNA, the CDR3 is TGTGCCAGCAGCCCCCAACCGGTAGGGGAAGTTGAGCAGTTCTTC. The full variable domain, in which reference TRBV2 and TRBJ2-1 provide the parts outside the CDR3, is EPEVTQTPSHQVTQMGQEVILRCVPISNHLYFYWYRQILGQKVEFLVSFYNNEISEKSEIFDDQFSVERPDGSNFTLKIRSTKLEDSAMYFCASSPQPVGEVEQFFGPGTRLTVL.

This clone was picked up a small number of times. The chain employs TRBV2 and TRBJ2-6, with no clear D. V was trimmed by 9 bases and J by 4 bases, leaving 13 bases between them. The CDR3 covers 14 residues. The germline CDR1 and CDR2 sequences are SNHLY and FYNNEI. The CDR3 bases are TGTGCCAGTAAACAGTCCTCGGGGGCCAACGTCCTGACTTTC. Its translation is CASKQSSGANVLTF.

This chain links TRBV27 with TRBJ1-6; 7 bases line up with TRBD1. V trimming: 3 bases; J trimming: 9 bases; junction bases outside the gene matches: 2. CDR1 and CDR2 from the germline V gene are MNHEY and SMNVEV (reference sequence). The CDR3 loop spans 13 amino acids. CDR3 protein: CASSLNRGSPLHF. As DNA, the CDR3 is TGTGCCAGCAGTTTGAACAGGGGTTCACCCCTCCACTTT.

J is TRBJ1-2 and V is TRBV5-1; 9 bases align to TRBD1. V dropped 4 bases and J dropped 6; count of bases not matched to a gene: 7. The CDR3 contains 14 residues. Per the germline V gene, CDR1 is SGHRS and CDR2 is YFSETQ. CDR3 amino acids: CASSAGQGRDGYTF. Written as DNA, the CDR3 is TGCGCCAGCAGCGCGGGACAGGGCCGAGATGGCTACACCTTC.

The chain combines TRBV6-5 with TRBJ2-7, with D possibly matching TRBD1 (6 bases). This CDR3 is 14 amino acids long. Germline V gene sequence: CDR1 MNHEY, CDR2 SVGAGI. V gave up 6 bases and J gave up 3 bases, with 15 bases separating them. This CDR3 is CASRPPGTYYEQYF. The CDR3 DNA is TGTGCCAGCAGACCCCCCGGGACATACTACGAGCAGTACTTC.

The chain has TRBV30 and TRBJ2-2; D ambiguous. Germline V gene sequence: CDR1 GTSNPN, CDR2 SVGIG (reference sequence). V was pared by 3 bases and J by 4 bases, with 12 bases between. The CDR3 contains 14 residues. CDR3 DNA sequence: TGTGCCTGGAGGGCAAAACCCCCCACCGGGGAGCTGTTTTTT. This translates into CAWRAKPPTGELFF.

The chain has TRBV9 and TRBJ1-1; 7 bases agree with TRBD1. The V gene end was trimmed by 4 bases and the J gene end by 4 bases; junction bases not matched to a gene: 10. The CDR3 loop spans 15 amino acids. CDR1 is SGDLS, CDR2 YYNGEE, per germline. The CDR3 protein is CASSPTGAQRTEAFF. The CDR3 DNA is TGTGCCAGCAGCCCTACAGGGGCACAGCGCACTGAAGCTTTCTTT.

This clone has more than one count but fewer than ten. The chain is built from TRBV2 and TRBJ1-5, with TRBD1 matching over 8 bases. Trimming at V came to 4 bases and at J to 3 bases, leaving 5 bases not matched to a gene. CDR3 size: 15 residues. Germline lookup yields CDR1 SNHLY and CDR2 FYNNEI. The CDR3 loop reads CASSAGGANNQPQHF. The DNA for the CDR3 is TGTGCCAGCAGTGCAGGGGGCGCGAACAATCAGCCCCAGCATTTT.

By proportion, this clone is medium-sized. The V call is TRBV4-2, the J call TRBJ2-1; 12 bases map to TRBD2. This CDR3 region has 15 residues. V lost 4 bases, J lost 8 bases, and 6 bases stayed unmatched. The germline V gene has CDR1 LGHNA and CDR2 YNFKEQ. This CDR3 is CASSPSSGGADEQFF. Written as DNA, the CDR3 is TGTGCCAGCAGCCCGTCTAGCGGGGGGGCGGATGAGCAGTTCTTC.

The DNA for the CDR3 is TGCGCCAGCAGCATTGACAGGGGTCACGAGCAGTACTTC. The encoded protein is CASSIDRGHEQYF. The V and J genes are TRBV5-1 and TRBJ2-7; 8 bases are shared with TRBD1. Per germline, CDR1 SGHRS and CDR2 YFSETQ. This CDR3 region has 13 residues. With 4 bases clipped from V and 5 bases from J, the junction kept 5 bases outside the gene matches.

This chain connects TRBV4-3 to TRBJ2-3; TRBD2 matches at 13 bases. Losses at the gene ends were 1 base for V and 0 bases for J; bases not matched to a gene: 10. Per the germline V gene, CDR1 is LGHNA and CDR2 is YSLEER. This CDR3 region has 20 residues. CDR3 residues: CASSQAPRLAGGASTDTQYF. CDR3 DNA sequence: TGCGCCAGCAGCCAAGCTCCACGACTAGCGGGGGGCGCTAGCACAGATACGCAGTATTTT.

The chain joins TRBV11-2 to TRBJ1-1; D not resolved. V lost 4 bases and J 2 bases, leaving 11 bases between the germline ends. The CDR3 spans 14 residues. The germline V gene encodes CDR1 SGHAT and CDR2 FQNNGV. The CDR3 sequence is CASSSLRVNTEAFF. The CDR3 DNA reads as TGTGCCAGCAGCTCCCTGAGGGTCAACACTGAAGCTTTCTTT.

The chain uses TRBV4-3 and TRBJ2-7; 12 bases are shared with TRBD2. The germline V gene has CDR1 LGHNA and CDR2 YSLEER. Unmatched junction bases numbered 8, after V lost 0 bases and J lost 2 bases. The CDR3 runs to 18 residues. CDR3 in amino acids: CASSQEAHGLAGTYEQYF. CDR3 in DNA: TGCGCCAGCAGCCAAGAAGCGCACGGACTAGCGGGGACCTACGAGCAGTACTTC.